This T cell receptor beta chain emerged from a study of tumor and adjacent non-tumor tissue in lung cancer. Whole-study results and caveats: TCR diversity was significantly greater in tumor than normal lung tissue.

No cell sorting was done before RNA was extracted from the tissue. V dropped 1 base and J dropped 3 bases, with 13 bases sitting between them. The CDR3 has 14 amino acids. CDR1 and CDR2 from the germline V gene are DFQATT and SNEGSKA (reference sequence). A modified ARM-PCR protocol with three rounds of nested PCR amplified TCRbeta. Via MiXCR, TCRdb re-called the multiplex PCR reads, giving one row per CDR3 protein. Of some 200,000 distinct CDR3 sequences in the sample, around 71% were seen once. By share, this clonotype counts as medium-sized. The antigen is undetermined. This TCR was recovered from a man aged 55 to 70 with non-small cell lung cancer. Source material: lung tumor tissue. This chain links TRBV20-1 with TRBJ2-7; no clear D gene. The chain's CDR3 is CSARGPRMNYEQYF. The CDR3 DNA is TGCAGTGCTAGAGGTCCTCGCATGAACTACGAGCAGTACTTC.